This T cell receptor beta chain was recorded in a study of vaccination and CD4 T cells after COVID-19 (dated by TCRdb to the early 2020s). Some background on the complete study: The convalescent cohort included six males and four females, with two Hispanic individuals, seven Caucasians, two Asians and one multiracial person. Post-COVID blood samples were collected from convalescent patients a median of roughly 100 days after diagnosis, with a range of roughly 35 to 161 days. The cultures were stimulated with overlapping spike peptide pools from SARS-CoV-2 and from the common cold coronaviruses HCoV-NL63, HCoV-OC43 and HCoV-229E. In 10 COVID-19 convalescent patients and a few infection-naive healthy vaccine recipients, researchers compared the spike-specific CD4+ TCR repertoire from before mRNA vaccination with the repertoire from after. Post-vaccine blood samples were obtained a median of approximately 70 days after the second vaccine dose, with a range of about 14 to 250 days. In control cultures, a CEFX viral epitope pool was used as positive control, an HIV-1 Nef peptide pool was used as negative control, or no peptide was added. Two doses of either the Pfizer-BioNTech BNT162b2 vaccine (n=8) or the Moderna mRNA-1273 vaccine (n=2) were administered to participants. At the TCR clonotype level, an earlier paper using these donors assessed memory CD4+ T cell crossreactivity between SARS-CoV-2 and common cold coronavirus spike proteins. Results and caveats for the whole study, not just this receptor: Among convalescent patients, a median about 86% of the SARS-CoV-2-reactive clones seen after vaccination appeared only after vaccination, which suggests priming specific to the vaccine. Of the vaccine-specific clones found in convalescent patients, nearly all (304 of 307) were mono-reactive for SARS-CoV-2 spike instead of being cross-reactive with common cold coronaviruses. The study included relatively few convalescent patients and did not analyze early timepoints after natural infection. Although the median number of SARS-CoV-2-reactive clonotypes went up from around 20 after infection to 35 to 40 after vaccination, the increase was not significant.

The sample's treatment or condition, from its label and the paper: approximately 9-day PBMC culture with coronavirus spike peptide pools or control peptides (ViraFEST assay). CD4+ T cells from unexposed donors were collected before the COVID-19 pandemic (2011-2018). The ViraFEST assay, used in the study, expanded antigen-specific T cells with peptide pools and then identified the expanded clonotypes through TCR sequencing. PBMCs were cultured at under 2.5 million per well in IMDM supplemented with approximately 5% human AB serum and around 10 IU/ml IL-2, with about 10 ug/ml peptide pools added. On days 3 and 7, half of the culture medium was replaced with fresh IL-2-containing medium. After approximately 11 days of culture, CD4+ T cells were isolated by negative selection with the EasySep CD4+ T cell isolation kit. Unexposed donor CD4+ T cells were tested for reactivity to SARS-CoV-2 S and N and four common cold coronavirus spike pools, as cell number allowed. Ficoll-Paque Plus gradient centrifugation was used to isolate PBMCs from whole blood, and the isolated PBMCs were then either used fresh or cryopreserved at -140C. Culture conditions were generally each tested in triplicate wells. Leukapheresis product for the unexposed donors was purchased commercially.

The protocol used for the library was PCR. DNA from cultured CD4+ T cells underwent TCR sequencing with the Oncomine TCR Beta short-read assay at the Johns Hopkins FTIC core. The QIAamp micro DNA kit was used to extract genomic DNA from the cultured CD4+ T cells. Oncomine TCR Beta libraries from cultured CD4+ T cells were pooled using unique dual indexes and sequenced on an Illumina iSeq 100. As for the authors' bioinformatics: Non-productive sequences were removed, and CDR3s that did not start with C, did not end with F or W, or were shorter than 7 amino acids were discarded. The MANAFEST web application identified antigen-specific clonotypes by comparing peptide-stimulated wells against reference wells and other culture wells. To be called positive, a clone needed an FDR below 0.05, an odds ratio above 5, and a productive frequency above 0.1% in at least two of three replicate wells. A clonotype counted as cross-reactive if it showed significant expansion both in the SARS-CoV-2 spike wells and in at least one common cold coronavirus spike condition. CDR3 homology was assessed with Levenshtein distances (stringdist) and unrooted phylogenetic trees (ape) in R version 3.6.1. The public reads were reprocessed in TCRdb via fastp at Q25 and MiXCR, keeping in-frame beta chains. Entries are consolidated by CDR3 protein sequence, retaining the most common genes and DNA. The V and J calls here are based on TCRdb, not the publication. The sample has some 5,500 distinct CDR3 sequences on record, under 40% of them singletons. Of the sample, 26% is held by the ten largest clones.

To note about this clonotype: No antigen is known for it. Base qualities are not provided; no much larger clone lies one nucleotide away.

This receptor was identified in a human donor in good health. Sequencing input: CD4+ T cells from blood, cultured in vitro.

The DNA sequence reads TGTGCCAGCAGAAAGTGGGGGGATACGCAGTATTTT. It translates as CASRKWGDTQYF. The chain is made from TRBV25-1 and TRBJ2-3; the D gene could be TRBD1 or TRBD2, each one agreeing over 5 bases. Between the V and J ends, shortened by 6 bases and 6 bases respectively, the junction contains 10 bases. According to the germline V gene, CDR1 reads MGHDK and CDR2 reads SYGVNS. The cysteine opens and the phenylalanine closes a CDR3 of 12 amino acids. The only DNA kept is the CDR3, 36 bases in frame from the first base.